This TCR beta chain was sequenced for a study of vaccination and CD4 T cells after COVID-19. CDR3 size: 11 residues. V lost 0 bases and J lost 6, with 3 bases in between. The germline CDR1 and CDR2 sequences are DFQATT and SNEGSKA (reference sequence). The assay that was used to sequence DNA from cultured CD4+ T cells was the Oncomine TCR Beta short-read assay. Via MiXCR, TCRdb re-called the PCR reads, giving one row per CDR3 protein. The sample yields roughly 20,000 distinct CDR3 sequences, 35% to 40% seen once. Treatment given: roughly 11-day PBMC culture with coronavirus spike peptide pools or control peptides (ViraFEST assay). Via ViraFEST, peptide pools expanded antigen-specific T cells before TCR sequencing. In the case of this clonotype: Its antigen remains unknown.

Sample: CD4+ T cells from blood, cultured in vitro, taken before SARS-CoV-2 vaccination. V usage is TRBV20-1 and J usage is TRBJ2-1; unclear D gene. This TCR was sampled from a human donor who received a COVID-19 vaccine. The CDR3: CSARESNEQFF. The CDR3 DNA is TGCAGTGCTAGAGAGAGCAATGAGCAGTTCTTC.